This T cell receptor (beta chain) was sequenced in a study of T cell responses to AZD1222 COVID-19 vaccine. This clone was counted a single time. Its antigen is unidentified. Method: immunoSEQ multiplex PCR; TCRdb's copy keeps in-frame clones and lacks some. The sample holds approximately 31,000 clones; 85% to 90% are singletons and the top ten take 14%. Pooling of second doses given at about 4 or about 12 weeks was done. The V and J ends lost 2 bases and 8 bases respectively, with 18 bases between them. The CDR3 is made up of 16 amino acids. Germline lookup yields CDR1 SEHNR and CDR2 FQNEAQ (reference sequence). General study findings and limits: The peak T cell response came first, and repertoires were sampled only after it. There were mostly white British donors and more females than males, and clonal diversity was possibly underestimated.

This clonotype was sampled from an adult who received the AZD1222 COVID-19 vaccine. This rearrangement joins TRBV7-9 to TRBJ1-4; D remains ambiguous. Material: peripheral blood, obtained 28 days after the second AZD1222 dose. For the CDR3, the DNA is TGTGCCAGCAGCTTAAACCCTCGGGGTATAGGGGAAAAACTGTTTTTT. Translated, it gives CASSLNPRGIGEKLFF.